These T cell receptor beta chains were read from a single sample in a study of blood T cell repertoires in COVID-19. Here immunoSEQ multiplex PCR was the method, and the copy in TCRdb shows in-frame clones only, minus some. The profile covers some 74,000 clones, with roughly nine tenths appearing a single time and 2.5% to 3% taken by the ten largest. What was sequenced was peripheral blood. These receptors all come from a man aged 50-59 years with COVID-19, enrolled during active disease. The CDR3 runs from the conserved cysteine through the conserved F or W. The D gene is left open where the match is weak. For some rows the clone size is stated as once, few or many, or as a class when expanded; others skip it.

d_call,j_call,v_call,clone_size,cdr3_nt,cdr3_aa
-,TRBJ2-2,TRBV18,-,TGTGCCAGCTCACCACCTGGGGGCGCAGGGGAGCTGTTTTTT,CASSPPGGAGELFF
TRBD2,TRBJ2-1,TRBV7-2,-,TGTGCCAGCAGCTTGCCGAGACTAGCGGGTTCTTACAATGAGCAGTTCTTC,CASSLPRLAGSYNEQFF
TRBD2,TRBJ2-1,TRBV15,-,TGTGCCACCAGCAGAGGGACTAGCGGGTACAATGAGCAGTTCTTC,CATSRGTSGYNEQFF
TRBD2,TRBJ2-5,TRBV7-8,-,TGTGCCAGCAGCTTAGCATTCGAAGGGCCTAGCGGGGAGACCCAGTACTTC,CASSLAFEGPSGETQYF
TRBD1,TRBJ2-1,TRBV5-1,-,TGCGCCAGCAGCTTTACAGGGGACACCTACAATGAGCAGTTCTTC,CASSFTGDTYNEQFF
-,TRBJ2-5,TRBV7-2,-,TGTGCCAGCTCCCAGGGGGAGACCCAGTACTTC,CASSQGETQYF
-,TRBJ2-7,TRBV7-9,-,TGTGCCAGCAGCACCCTAGGGGCTTCCTACGAGCAGTACTTC,CASSTLGASYEQYF
-,TRBJ2-1,TRBV5-1,-,TGCGCCAGCAGCTTTAGTAAGGACAGTAAGCAGTTCTTC,CASSFSKDSKQFF
TRBD1,TRBJ2-1,TRBV7-2,once,TGTGCCAGCAGCCCGGGACAGCCGGGGAGCAATGAGCAGTTCTTC,CASSPGQPGSNEQFF
TRBD1,TRBJ2-2,TRBV30,-,TGTGCCTGGAGCAGGCTTGGGACAGCAAACACCGGGGAGCTGTTTTTT,CAWSRLGTANTGELFF
TRBD1,TRBJ2-5,TRBV15,-,TGTGCCACCAGCAGGCGGACAGGGCCCCTCGCCGGGACCCAGTACTTC,CATSRRTGPLAGTQYF
TRBD1,TRBJ2-1,TRBV5-6,-,TGTGCCAGCAGGGAAAGGACAGGGGGGGTCTACAATGAGCAGTTCTTC,CASRERTGGVYNEQFF
-,TRBJ1-2,TRBV11-2,-,TGTGCCAGCAGCTTAAGTCCCCGGGTTCGCTACACCTTC,CASSLSPRVRYTF
TRBD2,TRBJ2-3,TRBV6-2/TRBV6-3,-,TGTGCCAGCAGCAGACTAGCGGGAACAGATACGCAGTATTTT,CASSRLAGTDTQYF
-,TRBJ1-4,TRBV3-1/TRBV3-2,-,TGTGCCAGCAGCCATTTCGGGAATGAAAAACTGTTTTTT,CASSHFGNEKLFF
-,TRBJ2-4,TRBV4-3,-,TGCGCCAGCAGCCAAGCCCGACACGATAAAGCCAAAAACATTCAGTACTTC,CASSQARHDKAKNIQYF
-,TRBJ2-5,TRBV5-4,-,TGTGCCAGCAGCCTACAGGGAACGGAAGAGACCCAGTACTTC,CASSLQGTEETQYF
-,TRBJ1-2,TRBV7-2,once,TGTGCCAGCAGCTTACCCGGACAGTTGAACTATGGCTACACCTTC,CASSLPGQLNYGYTF
TRBD1,TRBJ1-5,TRBV27,few,TGTGCCAGCAGTCAGGGGGGACGTCAGCCCCAGCATTTT,CASSQGGRQPQHF
-,TRBJ2-2,TRBV11-3,-,TGTGCCAGCACCCGGAAACAGGGAATCGGGGAGCTGTTTTTT,CASTRKQGIGELFF
TRBD2,TRBJ2-1,TRBV6-5,-,TGTGCCAGCAGTTATGTTTGGACTAGCGGACTCAATGAGCAGTTCTTC,CASSYVWTSGLNEQFF
-,TRBJ1-3,TRBV5-1,-,TGCGCCAGCAGCTTGGCGGGGTTGGGAAACACCATATATTTT,CASSLAGLGNTIYF
TRBD2,TRBJ2-1,TRBV3-1/TRBV3-2,-,TGTGCCAGCAGCCTCGACTGGACTAGCCACAATGAGCAGTTCTTC,CASSLDWTSHNEQFF
-,TRBJ1-4,TRBV29-1,once,TGCAGCGTTGGAGGTGGTCCGCCCGGTGGTACTAATGAAAAACTGTTTTTT,CSVGGGPPGGTNEKLFF
TRBD1,TRBJ1-2,TRBV29-1,once,TGCAGCGTTCGGACCGGACAGGTTGACGGCTACACCTTC,CSVRTGQVDGYTF
-,TRBJ1-5,TRBV6-5,-,TGTGCCAGCAGAAAGCTCCCCGATCAGCCCCAGCATTTT,CASRKLPDQPQHF
-,TRBJ2-7,TRBV4-1,-,TGCGCCAGCAGCCAAACCCTGGTCGGAGGGTACCTCGAGCAGTACTTC,CASSQTLVGGYLEQYF
-,TRBJ2-6,TRBV25-1,-,TGTGCCAGCAGTGAATCACGGACAGTTGGGGCCAACGTCCTGACTTTC,CASSESRTVGANVLTF
TRBD1,TRBJ2-3,TRBV9,-,TGTGCCAGCAGTGGGGACAGTACAGATACGCAGTATTTT,CASSGDSTDTQYF
TRBD1,TRBJ2-7,TRBV9,-,TGTGCCAGCAGCCACGGACAGGGGGGAACCTACGAGCAGTACTTC,CASSHGQGGTYEQYF
-,TRBJ2-5,TRBV19,-,TGTGCCAGTAGTATGGGGGCGGGACAGCTGGAGACCCAGTACTTC,CASSMGAGQLETQYF
TRBD1,TRBJ1-5,TRBV24-1,-,TGTGCCACCAGTGATGACAGGGTCAATCAGCCCCAGCATTTT,CATSDDRVNQPQHF
-,TRBJ1-2,TRBV10-2,-,TGCGCCAGCAGTGAGGGACTGTTTAGAGGCTACACCTTC,CASSEGLFRGYTF
-,TRBJ1-4,TRBV7-6,-,TGTGCCAGCAGCTTAGAGAGCGCAACTAATGAAAAACTGTTTTTT,CASSLESATNEKLFF
TRBD1,TRBJ2-1,TRBV19,-,TGTGCCAGTAGTATACAGGGGGCAAGTAATGAGCAGTTCTTC,CASSIQGASNEQFF
TRBD1,TRBJ1-3,TRBV7-3,-,TGTGCCAGCAGCTCGACAGGGGTGGGCTCTGGAAACACCATATATTTT,CASSSTGVGSGNTIYF
-,TRBJ2-2,TRBV4-3,-,TGCGCCAGCAGCCAAGATTGGGGAGACACCGGGGAGCTGTTTTTT,CASSQDWGDTGELFF
TRBD1,TRBJ1-2,TRBV6-5,once,TGTGCCAGCAGTCAGGACAGGGATGACTATGGCTACACCTTC,CASSQDRDDYGYTF
-,TRBJ1-5,TRBV10-3,-,TGTGCCATCTCAACGAATCCGTCAGATCAGCCCCAGCATTTT,CAISTNPSDQPQHF
TRBD1,TRBJ2-5,TRBV28,-,TGTGCCAGCAGATTAACCACAGGGGTACACCAAGAGACCCAGTACTTC,CASRLTTGVHQETQYF
TRBD1,TRBJ2-1,TRBV6-6,-,TGTGCCAGCAGTTATATTGAGAGGGGGCTAAATGAGCAGTTCTTC,CASSYIERGLNEQFF
TRBD2,TRBJ2-2,TRBV25-1,-,TGTGCCAGCAGTGAAAATAGCGGGAGCCCCGGGGAGCTGTTTTTT,CASSENSGSPGELFF
TRBD2,TRBJ2-1,TRBV7-8,-,TGTGCCAGCAGCCCCCCCGATTTAGCGGGGAGGGAGCAGTTCTTC,CASSPPDLAGREQFF